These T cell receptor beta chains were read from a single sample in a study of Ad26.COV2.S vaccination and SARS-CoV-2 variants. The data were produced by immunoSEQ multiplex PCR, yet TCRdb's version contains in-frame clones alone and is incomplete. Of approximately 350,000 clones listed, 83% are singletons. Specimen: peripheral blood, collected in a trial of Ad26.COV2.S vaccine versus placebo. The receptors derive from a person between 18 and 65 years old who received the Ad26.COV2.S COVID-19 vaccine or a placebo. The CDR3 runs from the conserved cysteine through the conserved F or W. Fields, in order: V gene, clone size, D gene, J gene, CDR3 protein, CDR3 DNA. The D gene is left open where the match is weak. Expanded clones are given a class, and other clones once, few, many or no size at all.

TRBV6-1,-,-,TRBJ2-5,CASSDEKQGVETQYF,TGTGCCAGCAGTGACGAGAAACAGGGAGTAGAGACCCAGTACTTC
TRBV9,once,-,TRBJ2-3,CASSVGTGEYTDTQYF,TGTGCCAGCAGCGTAGGAACTGGAGAATACACAGATACGCAGTATTTT
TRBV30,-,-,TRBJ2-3,CAWSASIGNTQYF,TGTGCCTGGAGTGCGAGTATAGGGAATACGCAGTATTTT
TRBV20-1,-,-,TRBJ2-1,CSARRQNEQFF,TGCAGTGCCAGACGGCAGAATGAGCAGTTCTTC
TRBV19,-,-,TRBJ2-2,CASSLSRNTGELFF,TGTGCCAGTAGTCTTTCAAGGAACACCGGGGAGCTGTTTTTT
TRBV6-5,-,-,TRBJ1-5,CASSVDGYSNQPQHF,TGTGCCAGCAGCGTCGACGGTTATAGCAATCAGCCCCAGCATTTT
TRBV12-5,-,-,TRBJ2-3,CASGQWTLVTDTQYF,TGTGCTAGTGGTCAATGGACACTAGTCACAGATACGCAGTATTTT
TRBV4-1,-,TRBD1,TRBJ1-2,CASSQGPGQGDYGYTF,TGCGCCAGCAGCCAGGGGCCGGGACAGGGGGACTATGGCTACACCTTC
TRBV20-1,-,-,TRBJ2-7,CSATRNEQYF,TGCAGTGCTACCCGGAACGAGCAGTACTTC
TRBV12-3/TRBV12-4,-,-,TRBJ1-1,CASSFRGVTEAFF,TGTGCCAGCAGTTTTAGGGGGGTCACTGAAGCTTTCTTT
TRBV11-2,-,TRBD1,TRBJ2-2,CASSPGQGGTGELFF,TGTGCCAGCAGCCCAGGACAGGGGGGGACCGGGGAGCTGTTTTTT
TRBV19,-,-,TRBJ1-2,CASSRAGGWLGYTF,TGTGCCAGTAGCCGAGCCGGGGGATGGCTTGGCTACACCTTC
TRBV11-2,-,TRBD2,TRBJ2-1,CASSLDGLAEFF,TGTGCCAGCAGCTTAGATGGACTAGCGGAGTTCTTC
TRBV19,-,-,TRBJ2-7,CASSVPGRAYEQYF,TGTGCCAGTAGTGTCCCCGGACGGGCCTACGAGCAGTACTTC
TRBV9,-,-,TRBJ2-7,CASSGDSYEQYF,TGTGCCAGCAGCGGGGACTCCTACGAGCAGTACTTC
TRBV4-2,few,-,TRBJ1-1,CASSQGGFTEAFF,TGTGCCAGCAGCCAAGGGGGCTTCACTGAAGCTTTCTTT
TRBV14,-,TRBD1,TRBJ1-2,CASSQVQGAHGYTF,TGTGCCAGCAGCCAAGTCCAGGGGGCGCATGGCTACACCTTC
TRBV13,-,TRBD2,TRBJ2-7,CASSFSGNSYEQYF,TGTGCCAGCAGCTTTAGCGGGAATTCCTACGAGCAGTACTTC
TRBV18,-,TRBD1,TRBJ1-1,CASSPQTGGNTEAFF,TGTGCCAGCTCACCCCAGACAGGGGGGAACACTGAAGCTTTCTTT
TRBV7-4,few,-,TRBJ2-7,CASSLGTSSDEQYF,TGTGCCAGCAGCTTAGGTACTAGCTCGGACGAGCAGTACTTC
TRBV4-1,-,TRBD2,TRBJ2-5,CASSQGLAGGLQETQYF,TGCGCCAGCAGCCAGGGACTAGCGGGGGGTCTCCAAGAGACCCAGTACTTC
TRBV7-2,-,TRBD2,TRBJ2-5,CASSSQRGIGETQYF,TGTGCCAGCAGCTCCCAGCGGGGGATAGGGGAGACCCAGTACTTC
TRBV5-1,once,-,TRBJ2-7,CASSAGAGSYEQYF,TGCGCCAGCAGCGCAGGGGCTGGGTCCTACGAGCAGTACTTC
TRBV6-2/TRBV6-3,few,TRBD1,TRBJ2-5,CASSLEGGLQETQYF,TGTGCCAGCAGTCTCGAAGGGGGCCTTCAAGAGACCCAGTACTTC
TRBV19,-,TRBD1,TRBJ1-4,CASSMGQGEKLFF,TGTGCCAGTAGTATGGGACAGGGTGAAAAACTGTTTTTT
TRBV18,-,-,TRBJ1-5,CASSLTRDSIGNQPQHF,TGTGCCAGCTCACTTACTAGGGATTCCATTGGCAATCAGCCCCAGCATTTT
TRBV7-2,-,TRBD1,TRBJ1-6,CASSLGQGGNSPLHF,TGTGCCAGCAGCTTAGGACAGGGGGGAAATTCACCCCTCCACTTT
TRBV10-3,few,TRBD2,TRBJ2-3,CAISIAGGHGDTQYF,TGTGCCATCAGTATAGCGGGGGGGCATGGAGATACGCAGTATTTT
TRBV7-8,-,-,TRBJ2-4,CASSLRSSRAGIEGKNIQYF,TGTGCCAGCAGCTTAAGGTCCTCACGGGCAGGGATCGAGGGCAAAAACATTCAGTACTTC
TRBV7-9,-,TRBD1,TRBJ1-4,CASSSGTGYEKLFF,TGTGCCAGCAGTAGCGGGACAGGCTATGAAAAACTGTTTTTT
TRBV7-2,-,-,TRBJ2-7,CASSLSRRAYEQYF,TGTGCCAGCAGCTTAAGCCGGAGGGCCTACGAGCAGTACTTC
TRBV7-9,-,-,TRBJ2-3,CASSLAWSSETSTDTQYF,TGTGCCAGCAGCTTAGCGTGGTCTAGCGAGACTAGCACAGATACGCAGTATTTT
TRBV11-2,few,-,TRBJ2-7,CASSLAGSPTLYEQYF,TGTGCCAGCAGCTTGGCGGGATCCCCGACCCTTTACGAGCAGTACTTC
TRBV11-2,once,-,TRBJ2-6,CASSLDNSGANVLTF,TGTGCCAGCAGCTTGGATAACTCTGGGGCCAACGTCCTGACTTTC
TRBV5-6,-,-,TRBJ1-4,CASSFSAFSSF,TGTGCCAGCAGCTTTTCGGCCTTCTCCTCTTTT
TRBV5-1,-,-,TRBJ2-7,CASSLQRDSYEQYF,TGCGCCAGCAGCTTACAACGGGACTCCTACGAGCAGTACTTC
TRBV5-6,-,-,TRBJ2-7,CASSLLLWVERVPFEQYF,TGTGCCAGCAGCTTGCTATTATGGGTGGAGAGGGTACCCTTCGAGCAGTACTTC
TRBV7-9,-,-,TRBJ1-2,CASSLEVGSKGYTF,TGTGCCAGCAGCTTAGAGGTCGGGTCGAAGGGCTACACCTTC
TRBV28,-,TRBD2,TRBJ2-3,CASSLLAGGRKYF,TGTGCCAGCAGTTTACTAGCGGGGGGAAGGAAGTATTTT
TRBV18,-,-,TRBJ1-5,CASSRGFGEPQHF,TGTGCCAGCTCACGGGGTTTTGGGGAGCCCCAGCATTTT
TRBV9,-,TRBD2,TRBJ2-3,CASSASGLGLVDTQYF,TGTGCCAGCAGCGCTAGCGGCTTAGGTCTGGTAGATACGCAGTATTTT
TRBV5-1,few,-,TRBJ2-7,CASSLRTGGYEQYF,TGCGCCAGCAGCTTGAGAACAGGAGGCTACGAGCAGTACTTC
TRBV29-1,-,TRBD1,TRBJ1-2,CSAPTGAPGGYTF,TGCAGCGCTCCGACAGGGGCGCCGGGTGGCTACACCTTC
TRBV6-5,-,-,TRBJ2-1,CASSYHRGSYNEQFF,TGTGCCAGCAGTTACCATAGGGGGTCCTACAATGAGCAGTTCTTC
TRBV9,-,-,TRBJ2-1,CASSVGGTYNEQFF,TGTGCCAGCAGCGTAGGAGGAACATACAATGAGCAGTTCTTC
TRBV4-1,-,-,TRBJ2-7,CASRAPGTKRYEQYF,TGCGCCAGCAGGGCCCCGGGTACCAAGAGGTACGAGCAGTACTTC
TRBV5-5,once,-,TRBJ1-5,CASSLVSNQPQHF,TGTGCCAGCAGCTTGGTTAGCAATCAGCCCCAGCATTTT
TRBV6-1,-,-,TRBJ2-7,CASSEWDTETYEQYF,TGTGCCAGCAGTGAATGGGACACGGAGACCTACGAGCAGTACTTC
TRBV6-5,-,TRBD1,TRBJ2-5,CASSRQGALETQYF,TGTGCCAGCAGCCGACAGGGGGCATTGGAGACCCAGTACTTC
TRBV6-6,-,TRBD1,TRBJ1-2,CASSSRGTGNYGYTF,TGTGCCAGCAGTTCCCGTGGGACAGGGAACTATGGCTACACCTTC
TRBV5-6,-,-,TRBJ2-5,CASSLVSVGETQYF,TGTGCCAGCAGCTTGGTTTCCGTTGGAGAGACCCAGTACTTC
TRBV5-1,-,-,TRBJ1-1,CASSLPRAGRAFF,TGCGCCAGCAGCCTCCCAAGGGCAGGGAGAGCTTTCTTT
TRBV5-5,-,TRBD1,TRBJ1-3,CASRLGGGNTIYF,TGTGCCAGCAGACTAGGGGGCGGAAACACCATATATTTT
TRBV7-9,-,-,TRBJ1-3,CASSLTSGFPGLNTIYF,TGTGCCAGCAGCCTAACTTCCGGGTTCCCAGGCTTAAACACCATATATTTT
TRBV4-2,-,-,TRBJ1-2,CASSQTLLGRSLGYTF,TGTGCCAGCAGCCAAACTCTTCTCGGCCGCTCGTTAGGCTACACCTTC
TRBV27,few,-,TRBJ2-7,CASSLARALVYEQYF,TGTGCCAGCAGTTTAGCGAGGGCGCTGGTTTACGAGCAGTACTTC
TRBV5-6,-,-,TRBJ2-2,CASSLRTDLTGELFF,TGTGCCAGCAGCCTCCGGACGGATCTCACCGGGGAGCTGTTTTTT
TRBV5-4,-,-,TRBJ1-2,CASTRGGASANYGYTF,TGTGCCAGCACCCGCGGGGGCGCGTCGGCTAACTATGGCTACACCTTC
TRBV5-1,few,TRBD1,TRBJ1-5,CASSPGQGGSQPQHF,TGCGCCAGCAGCCCAGGACAGGGAGGGAGCCAGCCCCAGCATTTT